The present T cell receptor beta chain was sequenced within a study of shared clonotypes between healthy human individuals. The study, taken as a whole, reports: Sample collection involved blood only; tissue repertoires are likely different.

As for this clone: What it recognizes is unknown. This may come from a read error, since a much larger clone is one base off.

The V and J ends lost 5 bases and 0 bases, in that order; junction bases with no gene match: 8. This CDR3 comprises 16 residues. CDR1 SGHTA and CDR2 FQGTGA come from the germline V gene. The genomic DNA of each subset was split evenly across several immunoSEQ plates. Unsorted PBMC DNA underwent sequencing on ten immunoSEQ deep assay plates. Repertoires were generated with immunoSEQ multiplex PCR, while TCRdb's copy carries only in-frame clones and drops some. The repertoire holds around 500,000 clones, with roughly 80% as singletons. The chain couples TRBV7-3 to TRBJ2-3; TRBD2 aligns across 7 bases. The sequencing input was PBMCs. The TCR comes from a woman in her 40s in good health. Some clones in this sample may be carry-over from other donors' samples. Here the CDR3 DNA reads TGTGCCAGCAGCCCATTTGCTAGCGGCAGCACAGATACGCAGTATTTT. Translation: CASSPFASGSTDTQYF.